This TCR beta chain is from a study of control samples from healthy donors and cancer patients. Some clones are missing from TCRdb's copy, which holds only in-frame ones; the method was immunoSEQ multiplex PCR. Counted here are 150,000 to 180,000 clones, over 90% occurring once; the ten biggest clones make up under 2.5%. The CDR3 totals 14 residues. V shed 4 bases and J 8 bases; nucleotides not matched to a gene: 11. Germline CDR1 SGHRS, CDR2 YFSETQ. This chain joins TRBV5-1 and TRBJ2-5; 7 nucleotides line up with TRBD1. The TCR sequence derives from a man in his fifties or sixties in good health. The sequencing input was blood. The CDR3, as DNA: TGCGCCAGCAGCCTCCAAACGACAGGGTCAACCCAGTACTTC. This sequence encodes CASSLQTTGSTQYF.